This TCR beta chain was recorded in a study of regulatory T cells in long-lasting Graves disease. Overall study context: Persistence in Graves' disease denoted antithyroid drug use beyond 5 years alongside positive TSH receptor antibodies.

J lost 9 bases, V lost 4 bases, and 15 bases had no gene match. The CDR3 is 17 amino acids. CDR1 and CDR2 (germline): MDHEN, SYDVKM. This clonotype was detected ten times or more. The antigen remains unidentified. Study conclusions and caveats: Favoring TRBV28, TRBJ1-2 and TRBJ2-5 was a feature seen in persistent disease.

The TCR beta library used iRepertoire HTBI primers with Arm-PCR amplification of CDR3. TCRdb recomputed calls from the multiplex PCR reads with MiXCR, one row per CDR3 protein. In the table there are some 440,000 distinct CDR3 sequences, roughly 20% of which are singletons. The time point was: persistent/refractory GD, antithyroid drugs over 5 years with positive TRAb. Isolated PBMC RNA provided the starting material for the TCR library. This TCR was sampled from a female donor with Graves disease. The sample was peripheral blood mononuclear cells (PBMCs), taken when the disease was refractory, from a patient treated with antithyroid drugs. The rearrangement links TRBV28 to TRBJ2-5; 12 bases line up with TRBD2. Written as DNA, the CDR3 is TGTGCCAGCAGTTCTCCGGGACTAGCGGGTTACGGTTCGGCCCAGTACTTC. Translated, it gives CASSSPGLAGYGSAQYF.